This T cell receptor beta chain was retrieved from a study of blood T cells in healthy people across ages. Together with a sample-barcoded 5' primer, a J-beta primer mix was included in a second PCR lasting about 7 to 11 cycles. From the 5' RACE reads, TCRdb called clonotypes with MiXCR, one entry per CDR3 protein. In the table there are roughly 700,000 distinct CDR3 sequences, around 32% of which are singletons. CDR3 length equals 15 residues. Germline lookup yields CDR1 SGHDT and CDR2 YYEEEE. V shed 4 bases and J shed 5 bases, with 19 bases lying between them. Every participating donor contributed approximately 9.5 milliliters of peripheral blood through a draw. Each sample yielded at least 6 million isolated PBMCs. In the case of this clonotype: The antigen is unknown.

Study-level findings and limits: With donor CMV status unknown, expanded clonotype changes were possibly confounded.

The TCR was taken from a woman of 80 years or more in good health. Sequencing input: blood. The V call is TRBV5-6, the J call TRBJ2-7; the D call may be TRBD1 or TRBD2 (5 bases each). The CDR3 DNA reads TGTGCCAGCAGCAGCAACCGCAGGGAGATTAACGAGCAGTACTTC. As protein: CASSSNRREINEQYF. The whole variable domain, remainder taken from reference TRBV5-6 and TRBJ2-7, is DAGVTQSPTHLIKTRGQQVTLRCSPKSGHDTVSWYQQALGQGPQFIFQYYEEEERQRGNFPDRFSGHQFPNYSSELNVNALLLGDSALYLCASSSNRREINEQYFGPGTRLTVT.